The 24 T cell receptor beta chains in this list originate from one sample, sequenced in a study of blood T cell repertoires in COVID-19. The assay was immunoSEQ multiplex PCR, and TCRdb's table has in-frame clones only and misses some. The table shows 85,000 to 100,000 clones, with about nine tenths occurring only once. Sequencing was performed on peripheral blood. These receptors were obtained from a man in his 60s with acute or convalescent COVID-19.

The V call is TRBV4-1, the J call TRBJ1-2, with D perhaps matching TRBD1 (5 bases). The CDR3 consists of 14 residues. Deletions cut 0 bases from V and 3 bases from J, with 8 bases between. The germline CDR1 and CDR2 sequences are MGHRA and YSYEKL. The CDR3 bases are TGCGCCAGCAGCCAAGAGAGGGACTACTATGGCTACACCTTC. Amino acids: CASSQERDYYGYTF.

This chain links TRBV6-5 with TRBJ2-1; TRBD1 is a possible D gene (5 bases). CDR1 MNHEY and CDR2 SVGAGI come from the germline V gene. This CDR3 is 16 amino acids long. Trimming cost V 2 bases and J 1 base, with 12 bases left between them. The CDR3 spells CASSYGAGISYNEQFF. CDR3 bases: TGTGCCAGCAGTTACGGGGCAGGTATATCCTACAATGAGCAGTTCTTC.

This CDR3 is CASSLWARPNYGYTF. The CDR3 nucleotides read TGTGCCAGCAGCTTGTGGGCCAGACCTAACTATGGCTACACCTTC. The rearrangement links TRBV5-4 to TRBJ1-2; D gene uncertain. The germline V and J ends were trimmed by 1 base and 0 bases, with 10 bases remaining between them. Looked up from germline, CDR1 is SGHNT and CDR2 is YYREEE (reference sequence). The CDR3 spans 15 residues.

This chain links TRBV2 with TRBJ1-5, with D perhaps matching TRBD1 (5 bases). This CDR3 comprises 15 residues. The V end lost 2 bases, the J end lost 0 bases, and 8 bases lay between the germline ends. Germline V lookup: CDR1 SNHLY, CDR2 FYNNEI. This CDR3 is CASSEQGYSNQPQHF. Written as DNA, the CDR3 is TGTGCCAGCAGTGAACAGGGTTATAGCAATCAGCCCCAGCATTTT.

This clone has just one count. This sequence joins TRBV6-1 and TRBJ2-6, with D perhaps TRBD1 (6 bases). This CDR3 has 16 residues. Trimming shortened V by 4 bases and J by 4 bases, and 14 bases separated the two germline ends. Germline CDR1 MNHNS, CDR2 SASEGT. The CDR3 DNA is TGTGCCAGCAGTGGCCGACAGGTAACCGGGGCCAACGTCCTGACTTTC. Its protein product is CASSGRQVTGANVLTF.

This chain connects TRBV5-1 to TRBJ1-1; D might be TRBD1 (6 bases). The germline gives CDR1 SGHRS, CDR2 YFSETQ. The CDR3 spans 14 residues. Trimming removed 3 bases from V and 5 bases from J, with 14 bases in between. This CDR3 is CASSSPGGLTEAFF. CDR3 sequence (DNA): TGCGCCAGCAGCTCCCCGGGGGGGCTGACTGAAGCTTTCTTT.

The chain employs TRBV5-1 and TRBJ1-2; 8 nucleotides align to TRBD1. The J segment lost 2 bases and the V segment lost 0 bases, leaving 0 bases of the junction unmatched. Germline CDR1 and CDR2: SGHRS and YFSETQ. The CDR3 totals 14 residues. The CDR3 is CASSLGQGNYGYTF. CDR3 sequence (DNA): TGCGCCAGCAGCTTGGGACAGGGGAACTATGGCTACACCTTC.

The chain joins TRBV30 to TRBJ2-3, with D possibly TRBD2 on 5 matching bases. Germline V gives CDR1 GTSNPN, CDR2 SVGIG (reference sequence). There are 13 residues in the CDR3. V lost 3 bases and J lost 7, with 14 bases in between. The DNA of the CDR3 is TGTGCCTGGAGCCCGGGGAAGGCCAATACGCAGTATTTT. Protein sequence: CAWSPGKANTQYF. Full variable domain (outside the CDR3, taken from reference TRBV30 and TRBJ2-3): SQTIHQWPATLVQPVGSPLSLECTVEGTSNPNLYWYRQAAGRGLQLLFYSVGIGQISSEVPQNLSASRPQDRQFILSSKKLLLSDSGFYLCAWSPGKANTQYFGPGTRLTVL.

Here the CDR3 DNA reads TGTGCCTGGAGTGTTCAGGGGGCGAAGTCACCCCTCCACTTT. Amino acids: CAWSVQGAKSPLHF. This chain uses TRBV30 with TRBJ1-6; 8 bases fit TRBD1. Germline CDR1 and CDR2: GTSNPN and SVGIG (reference sequence). The CDR3 has 14 amino acids. Trimming at V came to 0 bases and at J to 10 bases, leaving 5 bases not matched to a gene.

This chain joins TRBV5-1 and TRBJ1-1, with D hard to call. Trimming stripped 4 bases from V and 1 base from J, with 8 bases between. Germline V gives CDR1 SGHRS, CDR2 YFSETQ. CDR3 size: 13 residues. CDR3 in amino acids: CASSQDWNTEAFF. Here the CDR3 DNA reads TGCGCCAGCAGCCAAGACTGGAACACTGAAGCTTTCTTT.

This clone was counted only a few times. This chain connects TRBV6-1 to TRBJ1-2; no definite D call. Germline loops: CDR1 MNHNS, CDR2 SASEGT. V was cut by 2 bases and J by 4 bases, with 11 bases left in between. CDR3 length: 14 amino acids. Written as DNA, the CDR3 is TGTGCCAGCAGTGAATCAGGAGGATCCTATGGCTACACCTTC. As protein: CASSESGGSYGYTF.

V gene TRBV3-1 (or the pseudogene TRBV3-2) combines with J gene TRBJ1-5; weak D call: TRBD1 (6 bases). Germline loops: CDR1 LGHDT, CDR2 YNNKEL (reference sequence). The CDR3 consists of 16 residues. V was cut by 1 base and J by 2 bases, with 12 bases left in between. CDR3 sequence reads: CASSQGVAGGNQPQHF. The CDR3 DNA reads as TGTGCCAGCAGCCAAGGGGTTGCAGGGGGCAATCAGCCCCAGCATTTT.

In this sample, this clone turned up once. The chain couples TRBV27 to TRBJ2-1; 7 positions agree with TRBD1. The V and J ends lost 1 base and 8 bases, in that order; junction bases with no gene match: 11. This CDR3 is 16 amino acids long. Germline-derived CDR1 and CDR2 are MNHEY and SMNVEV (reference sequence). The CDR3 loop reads CASSLWPRQGPHEQFF. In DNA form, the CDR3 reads TGTGCCAGCAGTTTATGGCCGCGACAGGGTCCCCATGAGCAGTTCTTC.

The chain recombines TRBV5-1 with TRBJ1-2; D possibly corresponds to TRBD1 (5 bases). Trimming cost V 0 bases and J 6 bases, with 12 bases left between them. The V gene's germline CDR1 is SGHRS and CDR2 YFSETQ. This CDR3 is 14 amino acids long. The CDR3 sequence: CASSLVGGSDGYTF. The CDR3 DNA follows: TGCGCCAGCAGCTTGGTTGGGGGGAGTGATGGCTACACCTTC.

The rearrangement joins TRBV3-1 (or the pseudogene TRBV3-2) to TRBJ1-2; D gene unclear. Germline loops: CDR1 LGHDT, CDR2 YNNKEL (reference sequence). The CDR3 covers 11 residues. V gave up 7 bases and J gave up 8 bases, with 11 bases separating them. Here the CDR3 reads CASMGGLGYTF. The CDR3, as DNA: TGTGCCAGCATGGGCGGGTTAGGCTACACCTTC.

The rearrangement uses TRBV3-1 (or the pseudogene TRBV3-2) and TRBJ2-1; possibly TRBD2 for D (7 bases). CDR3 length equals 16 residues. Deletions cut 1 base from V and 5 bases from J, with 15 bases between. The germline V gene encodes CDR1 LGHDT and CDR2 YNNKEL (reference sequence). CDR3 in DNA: TGTGCCAGCAGCCAAGCGGGGCGGGGGCCTAACAATGAGCAGTTCTTC. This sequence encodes CASSQAGRGPNNEQFF.

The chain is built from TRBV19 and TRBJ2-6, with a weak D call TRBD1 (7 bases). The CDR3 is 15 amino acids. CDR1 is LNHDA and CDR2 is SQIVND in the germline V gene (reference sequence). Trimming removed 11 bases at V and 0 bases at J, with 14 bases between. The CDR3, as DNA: TGTGCCGGGCGGGACAGTTTCTCTGGGGCCAACGTCCTGACTTTC. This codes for CAGRDSFSGANVLTF.

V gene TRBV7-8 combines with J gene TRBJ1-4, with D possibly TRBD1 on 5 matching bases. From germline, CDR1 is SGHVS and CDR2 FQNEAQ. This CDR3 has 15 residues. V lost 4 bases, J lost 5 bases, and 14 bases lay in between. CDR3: CASSSYRLGNEKLFF. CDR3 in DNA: TGTGCCAGCAGCTCGTACAGGTTAGGGAATGAAAAACTGTTTTTT. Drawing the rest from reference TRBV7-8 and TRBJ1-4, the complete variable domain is GAGVSQSPRYKVAKRGQDVALRCDPISGHVSLFWYQQALGQGPEFLTYFQNEAQLDKSGLPSDRFFAERPEGSVSTLKIQRTQQEDSAVYLCASSSYRLGNEKLFFGSGTQLSVL.

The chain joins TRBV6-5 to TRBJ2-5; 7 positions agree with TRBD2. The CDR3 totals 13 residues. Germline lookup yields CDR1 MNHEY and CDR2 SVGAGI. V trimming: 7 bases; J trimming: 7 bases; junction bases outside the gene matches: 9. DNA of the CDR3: TGTGCCAGCATGGGGGGAGGGTCGCGGACCCAGTACTTC. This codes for CASMGGGSRTQYF.

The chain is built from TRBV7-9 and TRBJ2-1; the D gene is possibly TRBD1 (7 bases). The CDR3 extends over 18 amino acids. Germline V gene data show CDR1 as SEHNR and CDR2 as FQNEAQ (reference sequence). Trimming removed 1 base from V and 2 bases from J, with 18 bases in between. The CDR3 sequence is CASSLGQGVGLTYNEQFF. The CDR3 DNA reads TGTGCCAGCAGCTTAGGGCAGGGGGTAGGACTAACCTACAATGAGCAGTTCTTC.

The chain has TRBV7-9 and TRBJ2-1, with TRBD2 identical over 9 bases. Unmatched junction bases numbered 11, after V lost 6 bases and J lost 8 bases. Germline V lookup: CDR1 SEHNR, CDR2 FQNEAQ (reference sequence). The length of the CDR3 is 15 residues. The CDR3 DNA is TGTGCCAGCAGTTATTCTAGCGGGGAGTTCGATGAGCAGTTCTTC. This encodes CASSYSSGEFDEQFF.

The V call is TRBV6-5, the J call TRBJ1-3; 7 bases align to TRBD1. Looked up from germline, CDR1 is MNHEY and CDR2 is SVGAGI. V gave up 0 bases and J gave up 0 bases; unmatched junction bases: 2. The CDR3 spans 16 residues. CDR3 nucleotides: TGTGCCAGCAGTTACTCGGGACAGAACTCTGGAAACACCATATATTTT. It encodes CASSYSGQNSGNTIYF.

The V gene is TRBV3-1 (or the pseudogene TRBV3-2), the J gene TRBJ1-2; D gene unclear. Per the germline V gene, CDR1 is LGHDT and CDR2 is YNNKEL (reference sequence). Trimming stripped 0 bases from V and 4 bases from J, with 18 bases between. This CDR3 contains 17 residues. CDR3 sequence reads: CASSQDRNGATPYGYTF. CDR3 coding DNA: TGTGCCAGCAGCCAAGATCGGAACGGAGCTACGCCCTATGGCTACACCTTC.

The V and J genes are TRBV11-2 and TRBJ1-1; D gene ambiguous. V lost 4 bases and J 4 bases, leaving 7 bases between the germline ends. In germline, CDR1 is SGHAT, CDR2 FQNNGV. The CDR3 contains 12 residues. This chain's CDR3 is CASSYTGTEAFF. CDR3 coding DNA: TGTGCCAGCAGCTATACGGGCACTGAAGCTTTCTTT.